The subject of this entry is one T cell receptor beta chain. The sample originates from a study of T cell responses to AZD1222 COVID-19 vaccine. CDR3 size: 16 residues. Germline CDR1 is MDHEN and CDR2 is SYDVKM. The ends were cut back, 6 bases at V and 1 base at J, with 16 bases in the middle. Data came from immunoSEQ multiplex PCR; TCRdb stores just in-frame clones and leaves some out. The sample contains about 81,000 clones, around 93% of which appear only once. This chain connects TRBV28 to TRBJ1-5; perhaps TRBD1 as D (5 bases). The specimen comprised peripheral blood, sampled 28 days after the second AZD1222 dose. This receptor was identified in an adult who received the AZD1222 COVID-19 vaccine. Written as DNA, the CDR3 is TGTGCCAGCAGCCGGGGGGTGGCGGGGAGCAATCAGCCCCAGCATTTT. It is translated as CASSRGVAGSNQPQHF.